Shown below are 27 T cell receptor beta chains from a single sample sequenced in a study of T-cell reconstitution after alpha-beta-depleted transplantation in children (dated by TCRdb to the mid-2010s). The receptor library was made with PCR. Sequencing instrument: Illumina HiSeq 2500. Molecular barcoding was employed in the preparation of TCR libraries, with unique molecular identifiers being used to normalize TCRbeta repertoire quantification. Using fastp trimming at Q25 and MiXCR clonotype assembly, TCRdb reanalyzed the public sequencing data and kept in-frame beta chains. Rows are unified per CDR3 protein, each entry keeping the most common DNA and genes. A total of about 830,000 distinct CDR3 sequences appear in this sample, roughly 15% of them only once. The top ten constitute roughly 5% of the sample. The treatment or condition tag for this specimen amounts to: allogeneic hematopoietic cell transplantation with graft depleted of TCRalphabeta T cells and CD19 B cells.

Sequenced here: PBMCs, mostly from graft donor cells, sampled 360 days after TCRalphabeta/CD19-depleted stem cell transplant. All receptors come from a male patient between 5 and 17 years old who had a stem cell transplant for acute lymphoblastic leukemia, so the T cells may come from the graft donor.

There are a few counts of this clonotype. The chain joins TRBV28 to TRBJ1-1, with 7 bases fitting TRBD1. The CDR3 has 15 residues. The V gene's germline CDR1 is MDHEN and CDR2 SYDVKM. Trimming removed 10 bases from V and 0 bases from J; junction bases left unmatched: 11. The CDR3 DNA is TGTGCCACCCAAGGAGCGGACAGGATGAACACTGAAGCTTTCTTT. This codes for CATQGADRMNTEAFF.

V gene TRBV20-1 combines with J gene TRBJ2-3; TRBD2 aligns across 7 bases. The germline V gene encodes CDR1 DFQATT and CDR2 SNEGSKA (reference sequence). V lost 8 bases to trimming and J lost 1 base; unmatched junction nucleotides: 9. The CDR3 runs 14 residues. The CDR3 protein is CSTGVAGGTDTQYF. The CDR3 DNA sequence: TGCAGTACCGGAGTGGCGGGGGGCACAGATACGCAGTATTTT.

The chain combines TRBV13 with TRBJ2-7, with 9 bases that match TRBD2. CDR3 size: 16 residues. In germline, CDR1 is PRHDT, CDR2 FYEKMQ (reference sequence). The junction had 8 bases not matched to a gene; V was cut back by 5 bases and J by 0 bases. This CDR3 is CASSLTLAGASYEQYF. Written as DNA, the CDR3 is TGTGCCAGCAGCCTAACCTTAGCGGGGGCCTCCTACGAGCAGTACTTC.

This chain connects TRBV27 to TRBJ2-7, with TRBD2 identical over 14 bases. CDR1 and CDR2 (germline): MNHEY, SMNVEV (reference sequence). The CDR3 is made up of 15 amino acids. The V segment lost 5 bases and the J segment 7 bases; nucleotides outside the gene matches: 7. CDR3 residues: CASSLGTSGSKEQYF. CDR3 in DNA: TGTGCCAGCAGTCTCGGGACTAGCGGGAGTAAAGAGCAGTACTTC.

This chain joins TRBV5-1 and TRBJ2-7; 8 bases line up with TRBD2. Germline V gene lookup returns CDR1 SGHRS and CDR2 YFSETQ. The CDR3 is made up of 14 amino acids. The V gene end was trimmed by 3 bases and the J gene end by 6 bases; junction bases not matched to a gene: 8. This chain's CDR3 is CASSSGLGVGEQYF. The CDR3 nucleotides read TGCGCCAGCAGCTCGGGACTAGGAGTAGGCGAGCAGTACTTC. The full variable domain, its missing parts supplied by reference TRBV5-1 and TRBJ2-7, is KAGVTQTPRYLIKTRGQQVTLSCSPISGHRSVSWYQQTPGQGLQFLFEYFSETQRNKGNFPGRFSGRQFSNSRSEMNVSTLELGDSALYLCASSSGLGVGEQYFGPGTRLTVT.

This rearrangement joins TRBV9 to TRBJ2-2; TRBD1 matches at 9 bases. Trimming at V came to 2 bases and at J to 3 bases, leaving 8 bases not matched to a gene. The germline V gene encodes CDR1 SGDLS and CDR2 YYNGEE. This CDR3 contains 17 residues. Written as DNA, the CDR3 is TGTGCCAGCAGCGTCGCCGTTGGACAGGGGTACACCGGGGAGCTGTTTTTT. This gives the protein CASSVAVGQGYTGELFF.

A word on this clonotype: One junction end does not reproduce the germline sequence, and a read error may be involved. The gene calls are TRBV4-1 and TRBJ2-7; D perhaps matches TRBD2 (6 bases). The CDR3 has 13 residues. Germline CDR1 and CDR2: MGHRA and YSYEKL. The CDR3 region is CASSQETSFPRIF. The CDR3 coding sequence is TGCGCCAGCAGCCAAGAAACTAGCTTCCCAAGAATCTTC.

The chain carries TRBV5-1 and TRBJ2-5, with no clear D. V lost 3 bases and J 2 bases, leaving 5 bases between the germline ends. CDR3 length: 12 residues. Germline loops: CDR1 SGHRS, CDR2 YFSETQ. DNA for the CDR3: TGCGCCAGCAGCTACACACAAGAGACCCAGTACTTC. Translated, it gives CASSYTQETQYF.

This clonotype was found a few times. This chain uses TRBV11-2 with TRBJ2-3; D gene unclear. The germline gives CDR1 SGHAT, CDR2 FQNNGV. The CDR3 loop spans 14 amino acids. V lost 5 bases and J 2 bases, leaving 11 bases between the germline ends. The CDR3 sequence: CASSPRLDTDTQYF. The CDR3 coding sequence is TGTGCCAGCAGCCCCCGACTGGACACAGATACGCAGTATTTT.

In this sample, this clonotype turned up a few times. The CDR3 sequence: CASSPQGAPHQPQHF. CDR3 nucleotides: TGCGCCAGCAGCCCACAGGGGGCTCCGCATCAGCCCCAGCATTTT. V usage is TRBV5-1 and J usage is TRBJ1-5; 9 positions match TRBD1. In germline, CDR1 is SGHRS, CDR2 YFSETQ. There are 15 residues in the CDR3. V lost 4 bases to trimming and J lost 5 bases; unmatched junction nucleotides: 7.

There are a few counts of this clonotype. The CDR3 nucleotides are TGTGCCAGCAGCCCTCGGGTCTATGCCGGGGAGCAGTACTTC. It is translated as CASSPRVYAGEQYF. The chain couples TRBV7-2 to TRBJ2-7; D not resolved. From germline, CDR1 is SGHTA and CDR2 FQGNSA. This CDR3 has 14 amino acids. V shed 5 bases and J shed 7 bases, with 18 bases lying between them.

This clonotype was detected only a few times. The CDR3 loop is CSGAGEIGEQYF. Here the CDR3 DNA reads TGCAGCGGGGCAGGTGAGATTGGCGAGCAGTACTTC. The chain uses TRBV29-1 and TRBJ2-7, with D hard to call. Germline V gene sequence: CDR1 SQVTM, CDR2 ANQGSEA. V shed 7 bases and J shed 6 bases, with 16 bases lying between them. This CDR3 is 12 amino acids long.

The V call is TRBV11-2, the J call TRBJ2-3; 13 bases map to TRBD2. The germline V gene encodes CDR1 SGHAT and CDR2 FQNNGV. CDR3 length equals 20 residues. V lost 7 bases to trimming and J lost 5 bases; unmatched junction nucleotides: 21. The CDR3 DNA follows: TGTGCCAGCAATGGAATGGGACTAGCGGGACCGCCCTTCGGGATAGATACGCAGTATTTT. Its translation: CASNGMGLAGPPFGIDTQYF.

The sample holds many counts of this clonotype. V usage is TRBV2 and J usage is TRBJ2-1; 10 bases map to TRBD2. Germline V gives CDR1 SNHLY, CDR2 FYNNEI. This CDR3 region has 14 residues. The junction had 5 bases not matched to a gene; V was cut back by 6 bases and J by 6 bases. CDR3 bases: TGTGCCAGCAGAGCAACTAGCGGGACCAATGAGCAGTTCTTC. This encodes CASRATSGTNEQFF.

V and J are TRBV20-1 and TRBJ2-1, with D perhaps being TRBD1 or TRBD2 (5 bases each). The CDR3 loop spans 15 amino acids. Between the trimmed V and J ends, which lost 1 base and 7 bases, there was a span of 17 bases. Looked up from germline, CDR1 is DFQATT and CDR2 is SNEGSKA (reference sequence). The CDR3 sequence is CSARGGRDPTNEQFF. The DNA for the CDR3 is TGCAGTGCTAGAGGGGGCCGGGACCCGACGAATGAGCAGTTCTTC.

The CDR3 is CSSPNRANTEAFF. In nucleotides, the CDR3 is TGCAGCTCACCGAACAGGGCGAACACTGAAGCTTTCTTT. V usage is TRBV29-1 and J usage is TRBJ1-1; perhaps TRBD1 as D (6 bases). Per the germline V gene, CDR1 is SQVTM and CDR2 is ANQGSEA. This CDR3 contains 13 residues. Trimming removed 8 bases at V and 1 base at J, with 14 bases between.

The rearrangement joins TRBV20-1 to TRBJ2-5, with 7 bases identical to TRBD2. CDR1 is DFQATT, CDR2 SNEGSKA, per germline (reference sequence). CDR3 length: 16 residues. The V gene end was trimmed by 6 bases and the J gene end by 5 bases; junction bases not matched to a gene: 18. The CDR3 protein is CSAQKVGEGQRETQYF. The CDR3 DNA follows: TGCAGTGCCCAGAAGGTGGGGGAGGGCCAGAGGGAGACCCAGTACTTC.

J is TRBJ2-7 and V is TRBV5-1; D unresolved. The CDR3 sequence is 16 residues long. V lost 1 base and J 4 bases, leaving 18 bases between the germline ends. Looked up from germline, CDR1 is SGHRS and CDR2 is YFSETQ. The CDR3 nucleotides read TGCGCCAGCAGCTTGTCCTGGCAACTCCAGAATTACGAGCAGTACTTC. Residues: CASSLSWQLQNYEQYF.

This clonotype came up a few times. V usage is TRBV12-3 or TRBV12-4 and J usage is TRBJ2-3; TRBD1 is a possible D gene (6 bases). The CDR3 totals 16 residues. The V end lost 6 bases, the J end lost 2 bases, and 18 bases lay between the germline ends. Here the CDR3 reads CASSWTVSVNTDTQYF. CDR3 nucleotides: TGTGCCAGCAGCTGGACAGTGTCAGTTAACACAGATACGCAGTATTTT.

This rearrangement joins TRBV20-1 to TRBJ2-3; D possibly corresponds to TRBD2 (5 bases). V gave up 5 bases and J gave up 5 bases, with 14 bases separating them. CDR3 length: 13 residues. Germline CDR1 is DFQATT and CDR2 is SNEGSKA (reference sequence). In DNA, the CDR3 is TGCAGTGCTCGGGAACCCCTGAGAGATACGCAGTATTTT. Translated, it gives CSAREPLRDTQYF.

This clonotype was picked up a small number of times. V and J are TRBV7-8 and TRBJ2-7, with TRBD1 matching over 8 bases. Germline V CDR1 and CDR2: SGHVS, FQNEAQ. J was trimmed by 0 bases and V by 2 bases; bases with no gene match: 9. This CDR3 has 17 amino acids. CDR3 residues: CASSLPATGDLSYEQYF. The CDR3 DNA reads TGTGCCAGCAGCTTACCGGCGACAGGGGACCTCTCCTACGAGCAGTACTTC. The full variable domain, its missing parts supplied by reference TRBV7-8 and TRBJ2-7, is GAGVSQSPRYKVAKRGQDVALRCDPISGHVSLFWYQQALGQGPEFLTYFQNEAQLDKSGLPSDRFFAERPEGSVSTLKIQRTQQEDSAVYLCASSLPATGDLSYEQYFGPGTRLTVT.

The chain carries TRBV20-1 and TRBJ2-3; D is unclear. Germline CDR1 and CDR2: DFQATT and SNEGSKA (reference sequence). The ends were cut back, 3 bases at V and 4 bases at J, with 11 bases in the middle. The CDR3 length is 13 residues. The CDR3 loop is CSARRFNADTQYF. CDR3 DNA sequence: TGCAGTGCTAGGCGGTTTAACGCAGATACGCAGTATTTT.

This chain joins TRBV4-1 and TRBJ2-1; unclear D gene. Germline V CDR1 and CDR2: MGHRA, YSYEKL. Trimming took 0 bases from V and 9 from J, leaving 6 bases between them. The CDR3 runs to 12 residues. DNA for the CDR3: TGCGCCAGCAGCCAAGATTGGGCTGAGCAGTTCTTC. Protein: CASSQDWAEQFF.

The chain joins TRBV18 to TRBJ2-7; TRBD2 matches 16 bases. CDR3 length: 16 amino acids. Germline trimming cut 3 bases from V and 5 bases from J; bases unmatched to any gene: 4. The germline CDR1 and CDR2 sequences are KGHSH and LQKENI. This chain's CDR3 is CASSPGLAGGPHEQYF. CDR3 in DNA: TGTGCCAGCTCACCGGGACTAGCGGGAGGGCCCCACGAGCAGTACTTC.

This clonotype occurred many times. V gene TRBV20-1 combines with J gene TRBJ2-7, with TRBD1 identical over 8 bases. V trimming: 2 bases; J trimming: 3 bases; junction bases outside the gene matches: 3. The CDR3 runs to 13 residues. CDR1 and CDR2 (germline): DFQATT, SNEGSKA (reference sequence). CDR3 in amino acids: CSARRQGYYEQYF. The DNA of the CDR3 is TGCAGTGCTAGACGACAGGGGTACTACGAGCAGTACTTC.

This clonotype was counted at least ten times. The chain links TRBV12-3 or TRBV12-4 to TRBJ2-3, with D possibly TRBD2 on 5 matching bases. Between the trimmed V and J ends, which lost 3 bases and 8 bases, there was a span of 9 bases. The CDR3 loop spans 12 amino acids. Here the CDR3 DNA reads TGTGCCAGCAGTTTGAGAGGAGGTACGCAGTATTTT. This sequence encodes CASSLRGGTQYF.

This clonotype appeared many times. This chain uses TRBV7-2 with TRBJ2-7, with 9 bases identical to TRBD1. CDR1 SGHTA and CDR2 FQGNSA come from the germline V gene. The CDR3 consists of 16 residues. The ends lost 5 bases at V and 5 bases at J; junction bases unmatched: 13. CDR3 bases: TGTGCCAGCAGCCCCACGTCCGGGACAGGGTTAAACGAGCAGTACTTC. Amino acid sequence: CASSPTSGTGLNEQYF.